The entry below describes one T cell receptor (beta chain). No antigen is known for it. The study ran its PCR with 60 Vbeta and 13 Jbeta primers. Using immunoSEQ multiplex PCR, the repertoire was profiled, and TCRdb retains in-frame clones only, with some absent. The data show 100,000 to 150,000 clones, approximately 80% seen once. This sample is part of a study of cytomegalovirus exposure and HLA in healthy donors. Study-level information: Approximately 200 million T cells yielded some 120 million unique TCR beta sequences in earlier analysis.

Findings and limits, study-wide: In a later analysis, TCR beta V- and J-gene trimming showed a link to a missense DCLRE1C variant.

The CDR3 is 16 residues long. CDR1 and CDR2 (germline): SGHDT, YYEEEE. V lost 4 bases, J lost 2 bases, and 18 bases lay in between. Sequencing was carried out using PBMCs. This rearrangement joins TRBV5-6 to TRBJ1-2, with D unclear. This sequence originates from a woman between 40 and 55 years old in good health and CMV-seropositive. The CDR3 protein is CASSQETGAGNYGYTF. The CDR3 region has the DNA TGTGCCAGCAGCCAAGAAACGGGTGCGGGGAACTATGGCTACACCTTC.